These T cell receptor beta chains were read from a single sample in a study of identical twins. TCRdb re-derived calls from the 5' RACE reads in MiXCR, one entry per CDR3 protein. The repertoire holds about 300,000 distinct CDR3 sequences, with more than 9% as singletons. The sample was also linked to a second study, of yellow fever vaccine responses in identical twins.

Source material: CD8+ T cells sorted from blood. Receptor source: a woman aged 18-35 years in good health. Each CDR3 is given with its conserved first and last residue.

J	V	CDR3
TRBJ2-1	TRBV5-6	CASSFLTSGSHNEQFF
TRBJ2-5	TRBV9	CASNRGGREETQYF
TRBJ2-7	TRBV7-6	CASSFDSVLYEQYF
TRBJ1-2	TRBV5-6	CASSPGQDNYGYTF
TRBJ1-1	TRBV28	CASSLLALGTEAFF
TRBJ2-1	TRBV3-1	CASSHRASGILNNEQFF
TRBJ2-3	TRBV7-9	CASSFRAGPAADTQYF
TRBJ2-2	TRBV14	CASSQERGSGSRWAGELFF
TRBJ2-5	TRBV6-1	CASSEAPGYLYRETQYF
TRBJ1-5	TRBV24-1	CATSDPRQGFNQPQHF
TRBJ2-3	TRBV12-3/TRBV12-4	CASGSRDSTDTQYF
TRBJ2-3	TRBV27	CASSSGGDTQYF
TRBJ2-1	TRBV7-8	CASSSRTDSSYNEQFF
TRBJ2-3	TRBV27	CASISSTDTQYF
TRBJ1-2	TRBV28	CASSLGLAEGYGYTF
TRBJ2-1	TRBV15	CATAGLEYEQFF
TRBJ2-7	TRBV4-1	CASSQVGDHYEQYF
TRBJ2-1	TRBV3-1	CASSQTGGEQFF
TRBJ2-2	TRBV5-6	CASSPGQGASGELFF
TRBJ1-2	TRBV5-4	CASSLAGQAYGYTF
TRBJ2-7	TRBV4-1	CASSQVSSGNYEQYF
TRBJ2-1	TRBV28	CASSFGGGKNEQFF
TRBJ2-7	TRBV4-2	CASSQETGQGYEQYF
TRBJ2-5	TRBV7-9	CASTKKEGEKTQYF
TRBJ2-3	TRBV12-3/TRBV12-4	CACSLGLAGGPGADTQYF
TRBJ2-2	TRBV4-1	CASSELAGGTTGELFF
TRBJ2-1	TRBV19	CASSGLAGLSYNEQFF
TRBJ2-5	TRBV10-3	CAISEPGETLQETQYF
TRBJ2-7	TRBV27	CASSLGSVGRNYEQYF
TRBJ2-3	TRBV3-1	CASSQSPVAGAFDTQYF
TRBJ2-1	TRBV29-1	CSVEPPLQFF
TRBJ1-5	TRBV11-2	CASSLDLSQPQHF
TRBJ2-1	TRBV9	CASSVEVDYNEQFF
TRBJ2-1	TRBV4-1	CASSQGFGRQGSSEQFF
TRBJ2-2	TRBV28	CASSFRVDRLNTGELFF
TRBJ1-5	TRBV3-1	CASSQDSSQPQHF
TRBJ2-1	TRBV6-5	CASSYADLPNEQFF
TRBJ1-5	TRBV12-3/TRBV12-4	CASSLWGDREHNQPQHF
TRBJ1-5	TRBV12-3/TRBV12-4	CASSFLGGGQPQHF
TRBJ2-7	TRBV11-2	CASSPMPAARLLGGSYEQYF
TRBJ2-1	TRBV12-3/TRBV12-4	CASSLVPAPRGEQFF